Given below is one T cell receptor (beta chain) in context. Antigen specificity is unknown. These data are taken from a study of CD8+CD57+ T cells in acquired aplastic anemia. Study results and limitations: Patients and controls were found to share twenty-nine CD8+ CDR3 sequences.

Germline values: CDR1 MGHDK, CDR2 SYGVNS. V dropped 7 bases and J dropped 0 bases, with 15 bases sitting between them. The CDR3 runs 15 residues. Investigators profiled TCR beta VDJ and CDR3 from genomic DNA template. TCRdb used MiXCR to reprocess the reads, holding one entry per CDR3 protein. This sample yields more than 150,000 distinct CDR3 sequences, of which nearly 50% are seen a single time; 10% to 15% belongs to the top ten. In patients chosen for sequencing, flow cytometry had shown CD8+CD57+ cell expansion. The V gene is TRBV25-1, the J gene TRBJ1-1; D is unclear. Input material: sorted CD4+, CD8+, or CD8+CD57+ T cells (not recorded which) from PBMCs. This TCR was recovered from a human donor with aplastic anemia. DNA for the CDR3: TGTGCCAGCACCCCCCGAGAGTCCATGAACACTGAAGCTTTCTTT. This sequence encodes CASTPRESMNTEAFF.